The 21 T cell receptor beta chains below were found in one sample sequenced in a study of cytomegalovirus exposure and HLA in healthy donors. 13 Jbeta primers and 60 Vbeta primers were used for the PCR. Method: immunoSEQ multiplex PCR; TCRdb's copy keeps in-frame clones and lacks some. The table includes about 180,000 clones, roughly 80% detected once. The sample consisted of PBMCs. These receptors were taken from a girl under 18 in good health and CMV-seropositive.

This clone was seen only once. The rearrangement uses TRBV6-4 and TRBJ2-5, with 11 bases lining up with TRBD1. There are 17 residues in the CDR3. Looked up from germline, CDR1 is MRHNA and CDR2 is SNTAGT. V dropped 2 bases and J dropped 0; count of bases not matched to a gene: 5. DNA of the CDR3: TGTGCCAGCAGTGACCCGGGACAGGGGGTATACCAAGAGACCCAGTACTTC. This sequence encodes CASSDPGQGVYQETQYF.

This rearrangement joins TRBV11-1 to TRBJ2-5, with 7 bases matching TRBD1. The V gene's germline CDR1 is SGHAT and CDR2 FQDESV (reference sequence). This CDR3 contains 14 residues. J gave up 2 bases and V 7 bases, and 7 bases lay outside the gene matches. The DNA of the CDR3 is TGTGCCAGCAACGACAGGGCAGTACAAGAGACCCAGTACTTC. This codes for CASNDRAVQETQYF.

DNA of the CDR3: TGTGCCAGCACGAGGGACAGGGGAAAAACCGGGGAGCTGTTTTTT. This gives the protein CASTRDRGKTGELFF. J is TRBJ2-2 and V is TRBV6-5, with 10 positions matching TRBD1. The CDR3 spans 15 residues. Germline values: CDR1 MNHEY, CDR2 SVGAGI. Losses at the gene ends were 7 bases for V and 5 bases for J; bases not matched to a gene: 7.

This chain links TRBV18 with TRBJ1-2; 8 bases align to TRBD1. Trimming took 6 bases from V and 0 from J; bases not matched to a gene: 3. The CDR3 is 14 residues long. Germline V gene lookup returns CDR1 KGHSH and CDR2 LQKENI. Here the CDR3 reads CASSRTGPNYGYTF. As DNA, the CDR3 is TGTGCCAGCTCTAGGACAGGGCCTAACTATGGCTACACCTTC. Using reference TRBV18 and TRBJ1-2 for the parts outside the CDR3, the full variable domain is NAGVMQNPRHLVRRRGQEARLRCSPMKGHSHVYWYRQLPEEGLKFMVYLQKENIIDESGMPKERFSAEFPKEGPSILRIQQVVRGDSAAYFCASSRTGPNYGYTFGSGTRLTVV.

The J gene is TRBJ1-1, the V gene TRBV6-5; D is perhaps TRBD1 (6 bases). V lost 6 bases and J 8 bases, leaving 13 bases between the germline ends. Looked up from germline, CDR1 is MNHEY and CDR2 is SVGAGI. The CDR3 consists of 12 residues. In DNA, the CDR3 is TGTGCCAGCAGACAGACAGGTTTCGAAGCTTTCTTT. It codes for CASRQTGFEAFF.

V usage is TRBV18 and J usage is TRBJ1-2; 8 bases fit TRBD1. Germline V gene sequence: CDR1 KGHSH, CDR2 LQKENI. After removal of 3 bases from V and 7 bases from J, the junction contained 4 bases not matched to a gene. The CDR3 has 13 amino acids. The CDR3 DNA follows: TGTGCCAGCTCACCCCAGGGGGCTGGTGGCTACACCTTC. Residues: CASSPQGAGGYTF.

The gene calls are TRBV29-1 and TRBJ2-2; D is perhaps TRBD2 (6 bases). Germline loops: CDR1 SQVTM, CDR2 ANQGSEA. The CDR3 loop spans 11 amino acids. V was trimmed by 6 bases and J by 8 bases, leaving 10 bases between them. The CDR3 DNA reads as TGCAGCGTGGGGGGAGGAGGGGAGCTGTTTTTT. This gives the protein CSVGGGGELFF.

The chain recombines TRBV5-1 with TRBJ2-2; a possible D gene is TRBD2 (7 bases). V lost 0 bases and J 7 bases, leaving 13 bases between the germline ends. The CDR3 has 15 amino acids. Germline CDR1 SGHRS, CDR2 YFSETQ. The CDR3 region has the DNA TGCGCCAGCAGCTTGGTCCGGGGGGCTGGCGGGGAGCTGTTTTTT. Translation: CASSLVRGAGGELFF.

This clone was counted between two and nine times. The J gene is TRBJ2-3, the V gene TRBV5-1; 11 nucleotides line up with TRBD2. Germline loops: CDR1 SGHRS, CDR2 YFSETQ. The CDR3 has 19 residues. V was clipped by 0 bases and J by 0 bases; unmatched bases: 9. The CDR3, as DNA: TGCGCCAGCAGCTTGGCCGTACTAGCGGGAGTAGAAAGCACAGATACGCAGTATTTT. Translation gives CASSLAVLAGVESTDTQYF. The full variable domain, in which reference TRBV5-1 and TRBJ2-3 provide the parts outside the CDR3, is KAGVTQTPRYLIKTRGQQVTLSCSPISGHRSVSWYQQTPGQGLQFLFEYFSETQRNKGNFPGRFSGRQFSNSRSEMNVSTLELGDSALYLCASSLAVLAGVESTDTQYFGPGTRLTVL.

The rearrangement joins TRBV2 to TRBJ1-1; D possibly corresponds to TRBD1 (5 bases). Per germline, CDR1 SNHLY and CDR2 FYNNEI. Trimming removed 6 bases from V and 3 bases from J, with 11 bases in between. The CDR3 length is 13 residues. The CDR3 region is CASRDYRYTEAFF. The CDR3 DNA reads TGTGCCAGCAGAGATTACAGGTACACTGAAGCTTTCTTT.

This chain joins TRBV9 and TRBJ1-1, with 7 bases lining up with TRBD1. Germline assignment: CDR1 SGDLS and CDR2 YYNGEE. This CDR3 is built from 15 residues. V shed 3 bases, J shed 5 bases, and the junction held 10 bases outside the gene matches. The DNA for the CDR3 is TGTGCCAGCAGCGCGTTCAGGGGGGTTATGACTGAAGCTTTCTTT. The encoded protein is CASSAFRGVMTEAFF.

CDR3 region: CASSPTTTGMISTGELFF. The CDR3 region has the DNA TGTGCCAGCAGCCCGACAACAACAGGGATGATAAGCACCGGGGAGCTGTTTTTT. The chain employs TRBV4-2 and TRBJ2-2; D perhaps matches TRBD1 (6 bases). This CDR3 comprises 18 residues. V lost 4 bases to trimming and J lost 4 bases, with 22 bases between them. Per germline, CDR1 LGHNA and CDR2 YNFKEQ.

This clone occurred a few times. This chain uses TRBV30 with TRBJ2-7, with 7 bases matching TRBD1. J gave up 3 bases and V 1 base, and 6 bases lay outside the gene matches. Germline V lookup: CDR1 GTSNPN, CDR2 SVGIG (reference sequence). This CDR3 spans 14 amino acids. The CDR3 DNA sequence: TGTGCCTGGAGTGCTCAAGACAGGGACTACGAGCAGTACTTC. Residues: CAWSAQDRDYEQYF.

The chain links TRBV5-6 to TRBJ2-5; 9 bases are shared with TRBD1. The end of the DNA aligns better with TRBJ2-7, so the J call may be wrong. This CDR3 is 15 amino acids long. CDR1 is SGHDT, CDR2 YYEEEE, per germline. The CDR3: CASSHPGQGFYEQYF. The DNA of the CDR3 is TGTGCCAGCAGCCATCCCGGACAGGGGTTTTACGAGCAGTACTTC.

The table lists this clone with a few counts. The rearrangement links TRBV5-5 to TRBJ1-1, with 7 bases aligning to TRBD1. Germline assignment: CDR1 SGHKS and CDR2 YYEKEE (reference sequence). CDR3 length equals 13 residues. V was pared by 4 bases and J by 7 bases, with 7 bases of the junction left unmatched. CDR3 nucleotide sequence: TGTGCCAGCAGCCTGGCTGGGGACAGTGAAGCTTTCTTT. Amino acids: CASSLAGDSEAFF.

The chain is built from TRBV7-9 and TRBJ1-3, with a weak D call TRBD1 (5 bases). The V gene lost 5 bases and the J gene lost 1 base, with 18 bases spanning the gap. The CDR3 covers 17 residues. Per the germline V gene, CDR1 is SEHNR and CDR2 is FQNEAQ (reference sequence). CDR3 region: CASSPPARSGSGNTIYF. The CDR3 DNA sequence: TGTGCCAGCAGCCCCCCTGCCCGCTCAGGGTCTGGAAACACCATATATTTT.

The chain joins TRBV7-2 to TRBJ2-5; D possibly matches TRBD1 or TRBD2 (6 bases each). This CDR3 is 12 amino acids long. Germline values: CDR1 SGHTA, CDR2 FQGNSA. Trimming stripped 5 bases from V and 9 bases from J, with 13 bases between. CDR3 protein: CASSLGGLAQYF. The CDR3, as DNA: TGTGCCAGCAGCCTAGGGGGGCTGGCCCAGTACTTC.

This chain connects TRBV29-1 to TRBJ1-1; TRBD1 is a possible D gene (5 bases). Germline V gene lookup returns CDR1 SQVTM and CDR2 ANQGSEA. The CDR3 loop spans 13 amino acids. Trimming shortened V by 5 bases and J by 0 bases, and 10 bases separated the two germline ends. The CDR3 DNA reads as TGCAGCGTTCTTGGACACATGAACACTGAAGCTTTCTTT. It encodes CSVLGHMNTEAFF.

The rearrangement joins TRBV7-9 to TRBJ2-7; TRBD2 matches at 7 bases. The CDR3 spans 14 residues. Germline assignment: CDR1 SEHNR and CDR2 FQNEAQ (reference sequence). Losses at the gene ends were 3 bases for V and 4 bases for J; bases not matched to a gene: 6. CDR3 coding DNA: TGTGCCAGCAGCTTGGACGGGGGGTTTTACGAGCAGTACTTC. This encodes CASSLDGGFYEQYF.

About this clone: One end of the junction fails to match germline, which may point to a read error. The chain uses TRBV18 and TRBJ2-3; TRBD2 aligns across 8 bases. Germline CDR1 and CDR2: KGHSH and LQKENI. The CDR3 is 16 residues long. CDR3 sequence: CASSPFLSGSKDTQYF. For the CDR3, the DNA is TGTGCCAGCTCACCGTTCCTCAGCGGGAGCAAAGATACGCAGTATTTT.

The chain recombines TRBV11-2 with TRBJ2-7, with TRBD1 matching 9 bases. CDR1 is SGHAT, CDR2 FQNNGV, per germline. Trimming removed 6 bases from V and 4 bases from J; junction bases left unmatched: 13. The CDR3 runs 16 residues. This CDR3 reads CASSSPWDRVPYEQYF. Here the CDR3 DNA reads TGTGCCAGCAGTTCTCCCTGGGACAGGGTACCTTACGAGCAGTACTTC.